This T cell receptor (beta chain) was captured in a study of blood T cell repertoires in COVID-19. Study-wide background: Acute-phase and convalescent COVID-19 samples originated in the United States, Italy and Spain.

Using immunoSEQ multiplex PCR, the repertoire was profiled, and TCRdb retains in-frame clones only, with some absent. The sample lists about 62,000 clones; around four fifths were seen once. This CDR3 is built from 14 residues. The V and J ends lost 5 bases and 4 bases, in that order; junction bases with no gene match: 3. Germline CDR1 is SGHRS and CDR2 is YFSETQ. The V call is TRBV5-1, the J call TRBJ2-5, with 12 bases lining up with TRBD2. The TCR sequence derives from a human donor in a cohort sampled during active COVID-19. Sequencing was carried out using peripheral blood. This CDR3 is CASRRLAGAETQYF. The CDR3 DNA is TGCGCCAGCAGGCGACTAGCGGGAGCAGAGACCCAGTACTTC.